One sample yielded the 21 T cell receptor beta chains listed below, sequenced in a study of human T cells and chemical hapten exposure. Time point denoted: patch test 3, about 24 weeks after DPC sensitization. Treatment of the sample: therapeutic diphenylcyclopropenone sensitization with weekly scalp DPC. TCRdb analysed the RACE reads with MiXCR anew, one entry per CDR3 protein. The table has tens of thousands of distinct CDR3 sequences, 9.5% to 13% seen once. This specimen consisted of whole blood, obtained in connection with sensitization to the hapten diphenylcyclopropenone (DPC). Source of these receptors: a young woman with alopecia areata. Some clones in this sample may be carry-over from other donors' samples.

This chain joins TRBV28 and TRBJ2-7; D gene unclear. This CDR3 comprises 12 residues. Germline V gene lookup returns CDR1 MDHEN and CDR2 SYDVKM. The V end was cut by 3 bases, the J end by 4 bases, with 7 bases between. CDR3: CASSFTGYEQYV. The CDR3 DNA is TGTGCCAGCAGTTTTACCGGTTACGAGCAGTACGTC.

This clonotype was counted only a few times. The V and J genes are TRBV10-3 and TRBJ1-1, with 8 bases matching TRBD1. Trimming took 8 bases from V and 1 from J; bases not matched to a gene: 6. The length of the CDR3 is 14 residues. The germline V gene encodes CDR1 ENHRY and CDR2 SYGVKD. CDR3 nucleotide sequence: TGTGCCATCGGACAGGGTGGGACGAACACTGAAGCTTTCTTT. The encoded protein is CAIGQGGTNTEAFF.

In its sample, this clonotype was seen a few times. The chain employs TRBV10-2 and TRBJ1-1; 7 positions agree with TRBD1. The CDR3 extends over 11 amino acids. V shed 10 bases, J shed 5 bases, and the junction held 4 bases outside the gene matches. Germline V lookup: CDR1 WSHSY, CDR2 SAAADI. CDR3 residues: CATGGGTEAFF. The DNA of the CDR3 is TGCGCCACAGGGGGTGGGACTGAAGCTTTCTTT.

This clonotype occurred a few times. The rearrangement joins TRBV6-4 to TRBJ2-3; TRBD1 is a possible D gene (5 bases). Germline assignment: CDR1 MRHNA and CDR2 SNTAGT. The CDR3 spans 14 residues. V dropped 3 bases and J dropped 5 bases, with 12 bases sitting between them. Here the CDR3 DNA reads TGTGCCAGCAGTGAGGGGCTAGAACAAGATACGCAGTATTTT. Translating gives CASSEGLEQDTQYF.

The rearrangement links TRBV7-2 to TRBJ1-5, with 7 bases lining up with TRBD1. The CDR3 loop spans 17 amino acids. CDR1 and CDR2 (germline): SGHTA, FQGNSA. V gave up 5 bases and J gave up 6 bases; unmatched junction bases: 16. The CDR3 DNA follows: TGTGCCAGCAGCCAAGGAACCGGGACAGCGATCGGTCAGCCCCAGCATTTT. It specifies CASSQGTGTAIGQPQHF.

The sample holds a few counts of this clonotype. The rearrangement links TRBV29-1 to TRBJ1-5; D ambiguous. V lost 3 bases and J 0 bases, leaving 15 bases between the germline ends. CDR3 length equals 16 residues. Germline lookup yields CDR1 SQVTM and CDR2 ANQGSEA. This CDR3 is CSVEGREIYSNQPQHF. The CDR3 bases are TGCAGCGTTGAGGGGAGGGAAATTTATAGCAATCAGCCCCAGCATTTT.

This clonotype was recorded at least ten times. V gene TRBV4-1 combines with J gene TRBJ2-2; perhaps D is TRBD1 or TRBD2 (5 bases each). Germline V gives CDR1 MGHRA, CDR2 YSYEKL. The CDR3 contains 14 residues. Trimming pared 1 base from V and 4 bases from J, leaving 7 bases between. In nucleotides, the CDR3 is TGCGCCAGCAGCCAAGTTGGGGGCACCGGGGAGCTGTTTTTT. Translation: CASSQVGGTGELFF.

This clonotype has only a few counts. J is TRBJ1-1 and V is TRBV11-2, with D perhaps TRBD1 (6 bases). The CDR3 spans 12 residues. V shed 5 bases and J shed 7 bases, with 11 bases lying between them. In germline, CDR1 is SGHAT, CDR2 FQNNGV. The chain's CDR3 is CASSPTRGEAFF. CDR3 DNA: TGTGCCAGCAGCCCCACCAGGGGTGAAGCTTTCTTT.

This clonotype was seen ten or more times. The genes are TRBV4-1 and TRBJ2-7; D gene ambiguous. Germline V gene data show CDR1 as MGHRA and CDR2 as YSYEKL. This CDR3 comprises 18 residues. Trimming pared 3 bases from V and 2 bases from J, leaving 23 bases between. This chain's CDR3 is CASSHCRDCLSRAYEQYV. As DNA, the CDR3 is TGCGCCAGCAGCCATTGCCGAGACTGTCTTTCACGGGCCTACGAGCAGTACGTC.

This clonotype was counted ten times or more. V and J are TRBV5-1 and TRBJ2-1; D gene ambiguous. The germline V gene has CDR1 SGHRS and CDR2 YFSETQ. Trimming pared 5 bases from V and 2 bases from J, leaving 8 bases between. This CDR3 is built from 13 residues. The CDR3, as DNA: TGCGCCAGCAGTAGGCAGGCCTACAATGAGCAGTTCTTC. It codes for CASSRQAYNEQFF.

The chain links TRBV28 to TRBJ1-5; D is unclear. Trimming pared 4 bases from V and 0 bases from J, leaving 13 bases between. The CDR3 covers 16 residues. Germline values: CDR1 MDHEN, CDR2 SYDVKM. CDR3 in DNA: TGTGCCAGCAGTTCTACAATACTCTATAGCAATCAGCCCCAGCATTTT. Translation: CASSSTILYSNQPQHF.

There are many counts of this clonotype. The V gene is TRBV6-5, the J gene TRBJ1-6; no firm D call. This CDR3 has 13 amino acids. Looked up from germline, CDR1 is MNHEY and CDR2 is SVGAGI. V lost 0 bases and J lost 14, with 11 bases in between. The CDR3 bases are TGTGCCAGCAGTTACTCGAGAGGGTTCACCCTCCACTTT. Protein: CASSYSRGFTLHF.

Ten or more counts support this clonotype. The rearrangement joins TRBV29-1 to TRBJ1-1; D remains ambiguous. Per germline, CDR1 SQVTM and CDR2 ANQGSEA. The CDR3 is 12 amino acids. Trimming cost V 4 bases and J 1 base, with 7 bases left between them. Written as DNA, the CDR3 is TGCAGCGTTGTGGCTCCGAACACTGAAGCTTTCTTT. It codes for CSVVAPNTEAFF. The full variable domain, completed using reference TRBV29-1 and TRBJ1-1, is SAVISQKPSRDICQRGTSLTIQCQVDSQVTMMFWYRQQPGQSLTLIATANQGSEATYESGFVIDKFPISRPNLTFSTLTVSNMSPEDSSIYLCSVVAPNTEAFFGQGTRLTVV.

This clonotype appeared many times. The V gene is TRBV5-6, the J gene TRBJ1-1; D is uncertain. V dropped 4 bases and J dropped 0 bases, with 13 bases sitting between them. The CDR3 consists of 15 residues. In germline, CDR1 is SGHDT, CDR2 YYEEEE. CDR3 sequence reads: CASSRPGTMNTEAFF. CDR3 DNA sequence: TGTGCCAGCAGCCGGCCCGGAACCATGAACACTGAAGCTTTCTTT.

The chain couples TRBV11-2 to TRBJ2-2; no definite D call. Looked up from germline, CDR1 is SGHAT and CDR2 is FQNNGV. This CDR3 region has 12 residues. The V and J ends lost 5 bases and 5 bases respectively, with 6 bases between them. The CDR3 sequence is CASSIATGELFF. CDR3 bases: TGTGCCAGCAGCATAGCTACCGGGGAGCTGTTTTTT.

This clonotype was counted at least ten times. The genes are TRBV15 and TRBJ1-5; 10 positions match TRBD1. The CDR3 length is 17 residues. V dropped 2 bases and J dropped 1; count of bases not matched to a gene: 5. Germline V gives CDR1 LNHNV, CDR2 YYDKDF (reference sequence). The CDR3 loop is CATSRSGQGTSNQPQHF. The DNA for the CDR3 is TGTGCCACCAGCAGATCGGGACAGGGGACAAGCAATCAGCCCCAGCATTTT. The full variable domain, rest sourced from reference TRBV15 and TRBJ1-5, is DAMVIQNPRYQVTQFGKPVTLSCSQTLNHNVMYWYQQKSSQAPKLLFHYYDKDFNNEADTPDNFQSRRPNTSFCFLDIRSPGLGDTAMYLCATSRSGQGTSNQPQHFGDGTRLSIL.

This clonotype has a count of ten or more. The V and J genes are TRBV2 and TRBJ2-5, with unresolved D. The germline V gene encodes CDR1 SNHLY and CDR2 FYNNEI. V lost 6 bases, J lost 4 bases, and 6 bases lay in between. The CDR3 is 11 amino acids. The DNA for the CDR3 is TGTGCCAGCAGCCAGGCAGAGACCCAGTACTTC. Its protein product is CASSQAETQYF.

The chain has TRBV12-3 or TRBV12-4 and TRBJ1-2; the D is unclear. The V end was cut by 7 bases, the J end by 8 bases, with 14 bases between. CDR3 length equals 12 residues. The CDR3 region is CASTLSGRGYTF. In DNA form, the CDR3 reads TGTGCCAGCACCCTGAGTGGGAGGGGCTACACCTTC.

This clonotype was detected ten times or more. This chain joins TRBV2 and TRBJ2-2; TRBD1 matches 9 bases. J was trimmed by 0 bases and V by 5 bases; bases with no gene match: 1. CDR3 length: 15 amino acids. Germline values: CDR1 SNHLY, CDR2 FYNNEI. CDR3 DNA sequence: TGTGCCAGCAGTTACAGGGGGCCGAACACCGGGGAGCTGTTTTTT. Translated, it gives CASSYRGPNTGELFF.

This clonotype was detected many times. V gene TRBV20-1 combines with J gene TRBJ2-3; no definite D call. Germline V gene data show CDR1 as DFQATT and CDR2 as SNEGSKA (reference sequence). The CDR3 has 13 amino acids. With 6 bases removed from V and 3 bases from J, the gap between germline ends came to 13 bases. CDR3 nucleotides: TGCAGTGCCCGCCGAGTGGAAACAGATACGCAGTATTTT. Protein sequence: CSARRVETDTQYF.

The CDR3 here is CASSRVLGQGSSGYTF. The DNA for the CDR3 is TGTGCCAGCAGCAGGGTGCTCGGACAGGGAAGTAGTGGCTACACCTTC. The rearrangement joins TRBV7-9 to TRBJ1-2; 8 nucleotides agree with TRBD1. Trimming took 5 bases from V and 7 from J; bases not matched to a gene: 15. CDR3 size: 16 residues. CDR1 is SEHNR and CDR2 is FQNEAQ in the germline V gene (reference sequence).